This T cell receptor (beta chain) originates from a study of patients and donors after allogeneic stem cell transplantation. TCRdb ran MiXCR on the RT-PCR reads and lists one entry per CDR3 protein. The table lists roughly 880,000 distinct CDR3 sequences, about a sixth of them singletons. This clonotype was detected only a few times. Trimming took 1 base from V and 2 from J, leaving 15 bases between them. The CDR3 has 17 residues. This rearrangement joins TRBV12-3 or TRBV12-4 to TRBJ1-5; no clear D gene. The origin of this receptor is a human donor who was either an allogeneic HSCT recipient or a stem cell or donor lymphocyte infusion donor (not recorded which). It is not recorded whose cells these are; they may come from a transplant donor. The sequencing input was blood, either unsorted or a sorted T cell fraction (not recorded which). The DNA of the CDR3 is TGTGCCAGCAGTTTAGGGTGGTGGGGTGGGGGCAATCAGCCCCAGCATTTT. It specifies CASSLGWWGGGNQPQHF.